These T cell receptor beta chains were read from a single sample in a study of CD8 T cells in ankylosing spondylitis. TCRdb fed the 5' RACE reads into MiXCR, producing one record per CDR3 protein. The sample holds approximately 140,000 distinct CDR3 sequences, approximately 9.2% seen once. The source material was synovial fluid, either unsorted or a sorted T cell fraction (not recorded which). The receptors shown here come from a male donor with ankylosing spondylitis. The CDR3 runs from the conserved cysteine through the conserved F or W. The D gene is left open where the match is weak. Where a row states a size, it is once, few, many or the class of an expanded clone; other rows omit it.

clone size: many; D gene: .; V gene: TRBV9; J gene: TRBJ1-1; CDR3 protein: CASSVAINTEAFF
clone size: few; D gene: .; V gene: TRBV2; J gene: TRBJ2-7; CDR3 protein: CASRGDTAYEQYF
clone size: many; D gene: TRBD1; V gene: TRBV18; J gene: TRBJ1-1; CDR3 protein: CASSPLTGELTEAFF
clone size: many; D gene: .; V gene: TRBV28; J gene: TRBJ1-4; CDR3 protein: CASSLWGGTNEKLFF
clone size: many; D gene: TRBD2; V gene: TRBV4-3; J gene: TRBJ2-5; CDR3 protein: CASSQDWGTSGETQYF
clone size: .; D gene: TRBD2; V gene: TRBV29-1; J gene: TRBJ2-7; CDR3 protein: CSVESGSSGGTGEQYF
clone size: many; D gene: .; V gene: TRBV6-2/TRBV6-3; J gene: TRBJ1-5; CDR3 protein: CASSSLRDNPQHF
clone size: .; D gene: .; V gene: TRBV6-5; J gene: TRBJ1-2; CDR3 protein: CASSWGVGSYGYTF
clone size: few; D gene: TRBD2; V gene: TRBV5-4; J gene: TRBJ2-7; CDR3 protein: CASSWGGLAGAYEQYF
clone size: many; D gene: .; V gene: TRBV5-1; J gene: TRBJ2-6; CDR3 protein: CASSNIGANVLTF
clone size: many; D gene: .; V gene: TRBV5-1; J gene: TRBJ2-1; CDR3 protein: CASSYSGLYNEQFF
clone size: few; D gene: TRBD1; V gene: TRBV7-9; J gene: TRBJ1-4; CDR3 protein: CASSFGTGNEKLFF
clone size: few; D gene: .; V gene: TRBV11-2; J gene: TRBJ1-1; CDR3 protein: CASRSRGSTTEAFF
clone size: many; D gene: .; V gene: TRBV2; J gene: TRBJ2-3; CDR3 protein: CASSDRADTQYF
clone size: few; D gene: .; V gene: TRBV28; J gene: TRBJ1-4; CDR3 protein: CASSSRTQLFF
clone size: many; D gene: TRBD1; V gene: TRBV5-1; J gene: TRBJ2-3; CDR3 protein: CASRTQGAPTDTQYF
clone size: .; D gene: TRBD1; V gene: TRBV7-8; J gene: TRBJ2-7; CDR3 protein: CASSPRQGGGYEQYF
clone size: many; D gene: .; V gene: TRBV11-2; J gene: TRBJ1-1; CDR3 protein: CASSLSIPRAKVIF
clone size: many; D gene: .; V gene: TRBV18; J gene: TRBJ1-2; CDR3 protein: CASSPGGSPYGYTF
clone size: .; D gene: .; V gene: TRBV24-1; J gene: TRBJ2-3; CDR3 protein: CATSSIGLNTDTQYF
clone size: many; D gene: .; V gene: TRBV28; J gene: TRBJ1-1; CDR3 protein: CASTEGGGMNTEAFF
clone size: many; D gene: .; V gene: TRBV5-1; J gene: TRBJ2-3; CDR3 protein: CASRNLITDTQYF
clone size: many; D gene: TRBD2; V gene: TRBV4-3; J gene: TRBJ2-3; CDR3 protein: CASSQRGLAGADTQYF
clone size: many; D gene: .; V gene: TRBV5-5; J gene: TRBJ2-3; CDR3 protein: CASSAPGGSTDTQYF
clone size: many; D gene: .; V gene: TRBV2; J gene: TRBJ2-7; CDR3 protein: CASRAPGQLVEQYF
clone size: many; D gene: .; V gene: TRBV28; J gene: TRBJ1-2; CDR3 protein: CASSATGLGGYTF
clone size: many; D gene: TRBD2; V gene: TRBV20-1; J gene: TRBJ2-1; CDR3 protein: CSAVRLAGLSYNEQFF
clone size: few; D gene: .; V gene: TRBV29-1; J gene: TRBJ2-5; CDR3 protein: CSAQLGRMETQYF
clone size: many; D gene: .; V gene: TRBV7-9; J gene: TRBJ1-2; CDR3 protein: CASSIGQTNYGYTF
clone size: many; D gene: .; V gene: TRBV21-1; J gene: TRBJ1-2; CDR3 protein: CASITGQGPYGYTF
clone size: .; D gene: TRBD2; V gene: TRBV20-1; J gene: TRBJ2-2; CDR3 protein: CCASTSGGAENTGELFF
clone size: .; D gene: .; V gene: TRBV5-1; J gene: TRBJ2-2; CDR3 protein: CASSEGPGGELFF
clone size: .; D gene: .; V gene: TRBV28; J gene: TRBJ2-5; CDR3 protein: CASSLPGAGETQYF
clone size: many; D gene: TRBD1; V gene: TRBV20-1; J gene: TRBJ1-2; CDR3 protein: CSARTMTGTYGYTF
clone size: many; D gene: .; V gene: TRBV27; J gene: TRBJ2-5; CDR3 protein: CASRRTGSGQETQYF
clone size: .; D gene: .; V gene: TRBV27; J gene: TRBJ2-1; CDR3 protein: CASTTGLSFSSYNEQFF
clone size: .; D gene: TRBD2; V gene: TRBV5-1; J gene: TRBJ2-3; CDR3 protein: CASSPGLAVDTQYF